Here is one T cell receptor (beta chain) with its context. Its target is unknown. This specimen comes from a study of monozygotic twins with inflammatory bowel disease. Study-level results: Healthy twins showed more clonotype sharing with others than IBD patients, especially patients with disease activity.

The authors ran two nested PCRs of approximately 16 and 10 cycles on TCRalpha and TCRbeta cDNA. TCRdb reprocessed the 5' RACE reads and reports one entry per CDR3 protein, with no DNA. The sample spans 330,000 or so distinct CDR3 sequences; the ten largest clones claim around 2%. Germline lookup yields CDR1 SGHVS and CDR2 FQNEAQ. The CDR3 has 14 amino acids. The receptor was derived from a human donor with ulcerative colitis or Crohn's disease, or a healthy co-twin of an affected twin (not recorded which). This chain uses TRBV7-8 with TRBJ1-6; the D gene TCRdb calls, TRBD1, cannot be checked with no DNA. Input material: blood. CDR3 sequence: CASSQEGDNSPLHF.